A single sample gave rise to the 32 T cell receptor beta chains below, sequenced in a study of blood T cells in healthy people across ages. For the second PCR, which ran for roughly 6 to 11 cycles, a sample-barcoded 5' primer and a J-beta primer mix were used. TCRdb redid the calling of the 5' RACE reads with MiXCR, one entry per CDR3 protein. The table lists fewer than 1 million distinct CDR3 sequences, under 45% of them singletons. Sequencing was done on a sample of blood. The source of these receptors is a man in his sixties in good health.

In the case of this clonotype: One base away lies a much larger clone, so this may be a sequencing read error. The genes are TRBV29-1 and TRBJ2-1; 8 bases are a match to TRBD2. This CDR3 spans 14 amino acids. V dropped 3 bases and J dropped 2; count of bases not matched to a gene: 3. Per the germline V gene, CDR1 is SQVTM and CDR2 is ANQGSEA. In DNA, the CDR3 is TGCAGCGTTGATCCGGGGGGGGCCTACAATGAGCAGTTCTTC. Translated, it gives CSVDPGGAYNEQFF.

This clonotype was seen more than once but under ten times. This chain uses TRBV4-1 with TRBJ1-5, with D possibly matching TRBD1 (6 bases). This CDR3 region has 17 residues. Germline CDR1 and CDR2: MGHRA and YSYEKL. Trimming pared 0 bases from V and 1 base from J, leaving 13 bases between. This chain's CDR3 is CASSQEGGGVSNQPQHF. CDR3 bases: TGCGCCAGCAGCCAAGAGGGGGGGGGCGTAAGCAATCAGCCCCAGCATTTT.

The rearrangement links TRBV7-9 to TRBJ2-5; 7 bases fit TRBD1. Germline V gene lookup returns CDR1 SEHNR and CDR2 FQNEAQ (reference sequence). This CDR3 has 15 residues. V was clipped by 5 bases and J by 0 bases; unmatched bases: 6. The CDR3 reads CASSPWDSDQETQYF. The CDR3 DNA sequence: TGTGCCAGCAGCCCCTGGGACAGCGACCAAGAGACCCAGTACTTC. The complete variable domain, with remaining parts taken from reference TRBV7-9 and TRBJ2-5, reads DTGVSQNPRHKITKRGQNVTFRCDPISEHNRLYWYRQTLGQGPEFLTYFQNEAQLEKSRLLSDRFSAERPKGSFSTLEIQRTEQGDSAMYLCASSPWDSDQETQYFGPGTRLLVL.

CDR3 residues: CASSQAVRGNSPLHF. Written as DNA, the CDR3 is TGCGCCAGCAGCCAGGCGGTCCGGGGTAATTCACCCCTCCACTTT. This chain joins TRBV5-1 and TRBJ1-6, with D hard to call. V dropped 4 bases and J dropped 6 bases, with 14 bases sitting between them. This CDR3 is built from 15 residues. Germline loops: CDR1 SGHRS, CDR2 YFSETQ.

The rearrangement links TRBV29-1 to TRBJ2-1, with 8 bases lining up with TRBD1. With V trimmed by 6 bases and J by 12 bases, 7 bases remained unmatched. The CDR3 sequence is 11 residues long. Germline CDR1 SQVTM, CDR2 ANQGSEA. CDR3 in amino acids: CSVGTGGGQFF. CDR3 bases: TGCAGCGTCGGAACAGGGGGAGGGCAGTTCTTC.

The chain links TRBV5-1 to TRBJ2-5; 13 bases match TRBD2. J lost 3 bases, V lost 4 bases, and 3 bases had no gene match. CDR3 length equals 15 residues. The V gene's germline CDR1 is SGHRS and CDR2 YFSETQ. The CDR3 DNA follows: TGCGCCAGCAGCCATGGGACTAGCGGGGAAGAGACCCAGTACTTC. This translates into CASSHGTSGEETQYF. The full variable domain, completed using reference TRBV5-1 and TRBJ2-5, is KAGVTQTPRYLIKTRGQQVTLSCSPISGHRSVSWYQQTPGQGLQFLFEYFSETQRNKGNFPGRFSGRQFSNSRSEMNVSTLELGDSALYLCASSHGTSGEETQYFGPGTRLLVL.

The chain has TRBV12-3 or TRBV12-4 and TRBJ1-2; D gene uncertain. Trimming removed 7 bases from V and 4 bases from J, with 10 bases in between. This CDR3 contains 12 residues. The CDR3 DNA reads as TGTGCCAGCATTGGGCTAGGCTATGGCTACACCTTC. Encoded protein: CASIGLGYGYTF.

The chain recombines TRBV6-5 with TRBJ2-2, with 10 bases lining up with TRBD1. Germline V gene data show CDR1 as MNHEY and CDR2 as SVGAGI. The CDR3 consists of 18 residues. Unmatched junction bases numbered 10, after V lost 1 base and J lost 5 bases. The CDR3 DNA reads TGTGCCAGCAGTTACTATAGTTACGGGACAGGGGCGACCGGGGAGCTGTTTTTT. It specifies CASSYYSYGTGATGELFF.

This chain uses TRBV7-9 with TRBJ2-5; D might be TRBD1 (6 bases). Trimming removed 2 bases at V and 3 bases at J, with 16 bases between. Germline-derived CDR1 and CDR2 are SEHNR and FQNEAQ (reference sequence). The CDR3 is 16 amino acids. CDR3 sequence (DNA): TGTGCCAGCAGCTTATTAGGGGCAGGGGTTAAAGAGACCCAGTACTTC. The encoded protein is CASSLLGAGVKETQYF.

The rearrangement links TRBV5-1 to TRBJ2-5; D gene ambiguous. From germline, CDR1 is SGHRS and CDR2 YFSETQ. CDR3 length: 13 amino acids. The V gene lost 4 bases and the J gene lost 4 bases, with 11 bases spanning the gap. In DNA form, the CDR3 reads TGCGCCAGCAGCCCTCAGGTCGGAGAGACCCAGTACTTC. Its protein product is CASSPQVGETQYF. Based on the CDR3 plus reference TRBV5-1 and TRBJ2-5, the full variable domain is KAGVTQTPRYLIKTRGQQVTLSCSPISGHRSVSWYQQTPGQGLQFLFEYFSETQRNKGNFPGRFSGRQFSNSRSEMNVSTLELGDSALYLCASSPQVGETQYFGPGTRLLVL.

The J gene is TRBJ2-3, the V gene TRBV7-2; TRBD2 matches 12 bases. The CDR3 consists of 16 residues. Germline V gene data show CDR1 as SGHTA and CDR2 as FQGNSA. J was trimmed by 5 bases and V by 4 bases; bases with no gene match: 7. CDR3 amino acids: CASSSRTSGVVDTQYF. The DNA of the CDR3 is TGTGCCAGCAGCTCTCGGACTAGCGGGGTGGTAGATACGCAGTATTTT.

This clonotype was seen a handful of times. The V and J genes are TRBV11-2 and TRBJ2-4; no definite D call. The length of the CDR3 is 16 residues. Trimming took off 4 bases at V and 0 bases at J, with 13 bases between the two ends. The germline V gene has CDR1 SGHAT and CDR2 FQNNGV. The DNA for the CDR3 is TGTGCCAGCAGCTCCGAGGTGGGGTTAGCCAAAAACATTCAGTACTTC. Its protein is CASSSEVGLAKNIQYF.

The gene calls are TRBV9 and TRBJ2-1, with 12 bases aligning to TRBD1. The CDR3 length is 17 residues. Germline V gene lookup returns CDR1 SGDLS and CDR2 YYNGEE. V lost 2 bases, J lost 4 bases, and 7 bases stayed unmatched. This CDR3 reads CASSVTGTGGIYNEQFF. CDR3 DNA: TGTGCCAGCAGCGTCACCGGGACAGGGGGCATTTACAATGAGCAGTTCTTC.

This clonotype was observed a handful of times. The V gene is TRBV15, the J gene TRBJ2-5; D unresolved. Between the trimmed V and J ends, which lost 3 bases and 8 bases, there was a span of 7 bases. Germline V gene data show CDR1 as LNHNV and CDR2 as YYDKDF (reference sequence). This CDR3 comprises 11 residues. CDR3 bases: TGTGCCACCAGCAGCGTGGCAACCCAGTACTTC. The encoded protein is CATSSVATQYF.

A note on this clonotype: The junction shows a germline mismatch at one end, possibly a read error. V and J are TRBV12-3 or TRBV12-4 and TRBJ1-2, with D tentatively TRBD1 (5 bases). CDR3 length: 15 residues. CDR3 coding DNA: TGTGCCAGCAGTCCCTCAGGAGGAGGGGCTCGTGGCTGCACCTTC. Residues: CASSPSGGGARGCTF.

V and J are TRBV20-1 and TRBJ1-2, with TRBD1 matching over 7 bases. This CDR3 spans 15 amino acids. Trimming cost V 1 base and J 8 bases; bases outside gene matches: 13. The germline CDR1 and CDR2 sequences are DFQATT and SNEGSKA (reference sequence). The CDR3 loop reads CSARVSTGVLGGYTF. The CDR3 DNA reads TGCAGTGCTAGAGTTTCTACAGGGGTCCTAGGGGGCTACACCTTC.

This clonotype was found a few times. V and J are TRBV20-1 and TRBJ1-2; 7 bases match TRBD1. With 4 bases clipped from V and 2 bases from J, the junction kept 4 bases outside the gene matches. This CDR3 is built from 13 residues. CDR1 and CDR2 (germline): DFQATT, SNEGSKA (reference sequence). This chain's CDR3 is CSATTQGNYGYTF. The CDR3 DNA sequence: TGCAGTGCTACGACACAGGGGAACTATGGCTACACCTTC.

This clonotype was picked up a small number of times. The chain couples TRBV7-2 to TRBJ2-1; 9 bases map to TRBD2. The CDR3 is made up of 14 amino acids. In germline, CDR1 is SGHTA, CDR2 FQGNSA. With 5 bases clipped from V and 12 bases from J, the junction kept 11 bases outside the gene matches. The CDR3 region has the DNA TGTGCCAGCAGCCCGCGACAGGGAGCGGGGGGGCAGTTCTTC. Translation: CASSPRQGAGGQFF.

The V gene is TRBV4-1, the J gene TRBJ1-5, with no clear D. The CDR3 covers 13 residues. In germline, CDR1 is MGHRA, CDR2 YSYEKL. The ends were cut back, 0 bases at V and 7 bases at J, with 7 bases in the middle. CDR3 protein: CASSQELIQPQHF. The CDR3 DNA is TGCGCCAGCAGCCAAGAACTCATCCAGCCCCAGCATTTT.

This clonotype has at least ten counts. V and J are TRBV29-1 and TRBJ2-1; D gene unclear. Germline CDR1 and CDR2: SQVTM and ANQGSEA. The CDR3 covers 12 residues. V was trimmed by 8 bases and J by 5 bases, leaving 13 bases between them. For the CDR3, the DNA is TGCAGCACTTTAGAGAGCCACAATGAGCAGTTCTTC. Translated, it gives CSTLESHNEQFF.

This clonotype was seen just once. The chain combines TRBV3-1 with TRBJ2-3; D may be TRBD1 (5 bases). Trimming stripped 2 bases from V and 0 bases from J, with 15 bases between. Germline CDR1 LGHDT, CDR2 YNNKEL (reference sequence). The CDR3 runs 17 residues. CDR3 nucleotide sequence: TGTGCCAGCAGCCAAACCGACAGCCCCTTAAGCACAGATACGCAGTATTTT. The encoded protein is CASSQTDSPLSTDTQYF.

The chain links TRBV27 to TRBJ1-2, with TRBD1 matching 7 bases. Germline V gene sequence: CDR1 MNHEY, CDR2 SMNVEV (reference sequence). This CDR3 spans 13 amino acids. With 8 bases clipped from V and 2 bases from J, the junction kept 5 bases outside the gene matches. The CDR3 loop is CASHRGLNYGYTF. Here the CDR3 DNA reads TGTGCCAGCCACAGGGGTCTCAACTATGGCTACACCTTC.

This clonotype appeared a few times. The chain is built from TRBV5-5 and TRBJ1-2; D remains unclear. Germline V gives CDR1 SGHKS, CDR2 YYEKEE (reference sequence). The CDR3 length is 13 residues. V was cut by 3 bases and J by 2 bases, with 8 bases left in between. The CDR3 loop reads CASSSGRNYGYTF. The DNA for the CDR3 is TGTGCCAGCAGCTCAGGACGGAACTATGGCTACACCTTC.

This clonotype has just a few counts. V gene TRBV20-1 combines with J gene TRBJ2-3; 10 bases map to TRBD2. The CDR3 totals 15 residues. V trimming: 6 bases; J trimming: 2 bases; junction bases outside the gene matches: 8. In germline, CDR1 is DFQATT, CDR2 SNEGSKA (reference sequence). CDR3 amino acids: CSASPTSGDTDTQYF. CDR3 in DNA: TGCAGTGCGAGCCCCACTAGCGGGGACACAGATACGCAGTATTTT.

The V gene is TRBV6-6, the J gene TRBJ1-4; TRBD1 matches 7 bases. There are 14 residues in the CDR3. With 7 bases clipped from V and 8 bases from J, the junction kept 10 bases outside the gene matches. Germline V gene sequence: CDR1 MNHNY, CDR2 SVGAGI (reference sequence). The DNA for the CDR3 is TGTGCCAGCACCCGGGACAGCCCGAGCGAAAAACTGTTTTTT. It specifies CASTRDSPSEKLFF.

This clonotype was detected only a few times. V usage is TRBV9 and J usage is TRBJ2-7, with a tentative D call TRBD2 (6 bases). Trimming cost V 4 bases and J 3 bases, with 11 bases left between them. Germline loops: CDR1 SGDLS, CDR2 YYNGEE. The CDR3 covers 13 residues. The CDR3 DNA sequence: TGTGCCAGCAGCAACGGAGGGGTCTACGAGCAGTACTTC. It yields the protein CASSNGGVYEQYF.

J is TRBJ2-1 and V is TRBV3-1, with TRBD2 as a possible D gene (5 bases). CDR1 and CDR2 from the germline V gene are LGHDT and YNNKEL (reference sequence). Deletions cut 3 bases from V and 10 bases from J, with 10 bases between. The CDR3 runs to 12 residues. CDR3 in DNA: TGTGCCAGCAGCCAGGGGAGATACGAGCAGTTCTTC. It translates to CASSQGRYEQFF.

This clonotype has ten or more counts. The gene calls are TRBV7-2 and TRBJ2-7; D is uncertain. CDR1 and CDR2 from the germline V gene are SGHTA and FQGNSA. The CDR3 is 11 amino acids. V lost 3 bases, J lost 4 bases, and 4 bases lay in between. CDR3 protein: CASSLKYEQYF. In nucleotides, the CDR3 is TGTGCCAGCAGCTTGAAGTACGAGCAGTACTTC.

The rearrangement joins TRBV5-1 to TRBJ2-1; 8 bases fit TRBD1. Germline V gives CDR1 SGHRS, CDR2 YFSETQ. V lost 1 base to trimming and J lost 2 bases; unmatched junction nucleotides: 2. The length of the CDR3 is 15 residues. The CDR3 coding sequence is TGCGCCAGCAGCTTGCGGGACAGGCCCTACAATGAGCAGTTCTTC. Its protein is CASSLRDRPYNEQFF.

This clonotype has only a few counts. The chain couples TRBV14 to TRBJ2-1; D may be TRBD2 (5 bases). V lost 2 bases and J 8 bases, leaving 10 bases between the germline ends. The CDR3 covers 13 residues. The germline CDR1 and CDR2 sequences are SGHDN and FVKESK. CDR3 sequence: CASSQLSGYEQFF. The CDR3 DNA reads as TGTGCCAGCAGCCAATTATCGGGGTATGAGCAGTTCTTC.

J is TRBJ2-7 and V is TRBV7-9; D is uncertain. This CDR3 spans 13 amino acids. V gave up 5 bases and J gave up 2 bases, with 10 bases separating them. Germline CDR1 is SEHNR and CDR2 is FQNEAQ (reference sequence). The CDR3 region is CASSGPAAYEQYF. The CDR3 nucleotides are TGTGCCAGCAGCGGACCGGCCGCCTACGAGCAGTACTTC.

In its sample, this clonotype was seen once. This could be a read error, since a much larger clone is one nucleotide away. The V gene is TRBV28, the J gene TRBJ2-7, with D possibly TRBD2 on 5 matching bases. Per germline, CDR1 MDHEN and CDR2 SYDVKM. The CDR3 is 14 residues long. The CDR3 DNA reads as TGTGCCAGCCGCGAACAGACTAACTCCTACGGGCAGTACTTC. It codes for CASREQTNSYGQYF.